Below, one T cell receptor (beta chain) is given with its context. Its antigen has not been determined. Base-call qualities are not available, and no considerably larger clone is one nucleotide away. The sample carries other DNA sequences with the same CDR3. The data are from a study of shared clonotypes between healthy human individuals (dated by TCRdb to the early 2020s). Study-level background: Two women and a few men aged 18 to 49 years were included in the cohort. Between about 0.9 and 8.9 billion PBMCs per donor were obtained by leukapheresis. The study deeply sequenced blood TCR repertoires of about 5 healthy adults to estimate repertoire size and the extent of clonotype sharing between individuals. Libraries were prepared and TCR repertoires were sequenced by different laboratories using diverse techniques, in order to increase sequencing depth and limit assay-specific biases. For each donor, three plates each were used for CD4 naive and CD4 memory, two plates were used for CD8 naive, and one plate was used for CD8 memory. Overall study results and their limits: Across a handful of donors, approximately 4.9% of naive CD4, around 3.3% of naive CD8, about 2.3% of memory CD4, and 0.3% to 0.45% of memory CD8 clonotypes were shared. Even with the large sequencing depth, rarefaction of the sorted-subset datasets indicated that sequencing was incomplete. Naive subsets generally had larger estimated clonotype richness than memory subsets did. Because the study included a small number of donors, the genetic and exposure-history diversity represented was limited. Sampling was restricted to blood, and TCR repertoires in tissue are likely to differ from TCR repertoires in blood. Compared with non-shared clonotypes, the clonotypes found in all four sorted-subset donors had higher generation probabilities. Pairwise subsampling indicated that sequencing depth was expected to affect the degree of clonotype sharing among donors.

The donors were healthy, HIV-negative adults who had no recently reported acute infections or vaccinations. Every donor was a Caucasian adult residing in Nashville, Tennessee, USA. CD4+ T cells were enriched by magnetic negative selection; naive cells were then positively selected on CD45RA, and the negative fraction formed the memory subset. Blood was collected by leukapheresis, and PBMCs were isolated by Ficoll-Histopaque density gradient centrifugation and then cryopreserved in liquid nitrogen vapor phase. Analytical flow cytometry was used to check the purity and quantity of each magnetically sorted T cell population. Genomic DNA was isolated from each sorted fraction and quantified by UV absorbance on a Nanodrop 2000c. TCR CDR3 regions were amplified from genomic DNA by multiplex PCR using the deep immunoSEQ assay. Extracted genomic DNA from each cell subset was spread evenly across all wells of several immunoSEQ 96-well plates, with each plate serving as a replicate. Each replicate PCR for sorted subsets received about 210 ng genomic DNA, equal to tens of thousands of T cell genomes. Purified libraries were measured with a Qubit 3.0 fluorometer, size-checked on a Bioanalyzer 2100, and measured again with the KAPA Library Quantification kit. Every immunoSEQ 96-well plate was sequenced on a dedicated single-read 150-cycle Illumina NextSeq 550 flow cell. The authors' analysis ran thus. Because only junctional sequences without quality scores were contained in the immunoSEQ output, filtering matching that applied to full-length reads could not be performed. To assign V/J genes and CDR3, sequences were annotated against IMGT germline references using PyIR, a Python wrapper for IgBLAST v1.9. Reads were filtered out if the reads had weak V/J assignments (E-value above 1e-6), no CDR3, stop codons, out-of-frame junctions, or ambiguous translated residues. A V3J clonotype was defined by an identical inferred V gene, J gene, and CDR3 amino acid sequence. To compute the percentage overlap between repertoires, the number of shared unique clonotypes was divided by the size of the smaller repertoire. Repertoire richness was assessed with RTK rarefaction, the Chao1 estimator, and Recon v2.1 estimates of unobserved clonotypes. Generation probabilities for all TCRbeta clonotypes obtained by the gDNA method from a handful of donors were computed using OLGA. TCRdb limited this immuneACCESS table to in-frame rearrangements with V and J called. A share of clones is missing; checked studies link under half to unresolved V genes, and the rest is unexplained. V and J calls and clone size are those listed in that table; D and trimming were worked out from the DNA. The sample contains a few million clones, 85% to 95% of them found a single time. Approximately 0.39% of the sample rests with the top ten.

According to the germline V gene (reference sequence), CDR1 reads DFQATT and CDR2 reads SNEGSKA. V loses 2 bases of germline sequence and J loses 5 bases, and the interval between the two ends is 6 bases. The CDR3 measures 11 amino acids from cysteine to phenylalanine. Only the CDR3 portion is preserved as DNA: 33 bases, with reading frame beginning at the first base. The TCR comes from a man between 18 and 35 years old in good health. Some clones in this sample may be carry-over from other donors' samples. The sample consisted of naive CD4+ T cells from PBMCs. Per the publication, the cell subset or site label means: CD45RA+ positively selected. This chain joins TRBV20-1 to TRBJ2-5; no confident D gene assignment can be made. The sequence in DNA is TGCAGTGCTAGAAGGTCGGAGACCCAGTACTTC. It translates as CSARRSETQYF.